Listed below are T cell receptor beta chains from one sample, sequenced in a study of T cells after yellow fever vaccination. One entry per CDR3 protein results from TCRdb running MiXCR on the 5' RACE reads. In the table there are around 590,000 distinct CDR3 sequences, roughly an eighth of which are singletons. Specimen: PBMCs, collected on the day of the yellow fever booster vaccination. These receptors originate from a man aged 25 to 40 who received the YFV17D yellow fever vaccine. CDR3s include the opening cysteine and the closing phenylalanine or tryptophan. Fields, in order: V gene, clone size, CDR3 protein. Expanded clones get a size class; other rows say once, few or many, or leave the size out.

V: TRBV20-1; size: few; CDR3: CSADPKRDGLYEQYF
V: TRBV12-3/TRBV12-4; size: few; CDR3: CASREGRLGEQFF
V: TRBV29-1; size: NA; CDR3: CSVEGGQAGTVRYF
V: TRBV5-1; size: few; CDR3: CASSWTPGTPYEQYF
V: TRBV20-1; size: few; CDR3: CSARDLPSGINNEQFF
V: TRBV15; size: few; CDR3: CATSISDLGGNYGYTF
V: TRBV5-1; size: NA; CDR3: CASSFMENTEAFF
V: TRBV6-6; size: few; CDR3: CASTGASYEQYF
V: TRBV6-5; size: NA; CDR3: CASSYSRGRANTEAFF
V: TRBV6-2/TRBV6-3; size: few; CDR3: CASSYSRGRTEETQYF
V: TRBV28; size: few; CDR3: CASRRIAGQETQYF
V: TRBV20-1; size: NA; CDR3: CSAVTQTDEKLFF
V: TRBV5-6; size: few; CDR3: CASSLAGLAGGHTLF
V: TRBV5-4; size: NA; CDR3: CASSLVGTSGETQYF
V: TRBV7-9; size: NA; CDR3: CASSLRVAYQETQYF
V: TRBV9; size: many; CDR3: CASSEGGRWPGELFF
V: TRBV6-2/TRBV6-3; size: NA; CDR3: CASSYPKSQPPNEQFF
V: TRBV25-1; size: few; CDR3: CASNKQGSTEAFF
V: TRBV6-1; size: few; CDR3: CASQTSETYEQYF
V: TRBV3-1; size: few; CDR3: CASRRPGDNEQYF
V: TRBV20-1; size: many; CDR3: CSAERTQGNEQFF
V: TRBV10-3; size: few; CDR3: CAISIGGANTEAFF
V: TRBV7-9; size: NA; CDR3: CASSLVPRNTGELFF
V: TRBV5-1; size: few; CDR3: CASSIGTGYEQYF
V: TRBV5-1; size: NA; CDR3: CASSFGLAGVWGTQYF
V: TRBV7-8; size: few; CDR3: CASSSRSGRALYEQYF